The sequence of this TCR beta chain was determined in a study of T cell repertoires in ileal Crohn's disease (dated by TCRdb to about 2019). General notes on the study: The median duration of disease was 7.9 years, and at the time of surgery 35% to 45% of patients were active smokers. Surgery was performed for a complication in all patients, with stricturing disease in about 61% and penetrating disease in approximately 40%. Roughly half of the patients were given postoperative therapy, with 11 receiving thiopurines and over 15 receiving anti-TNF agents. M6 samples were neoterminal ileum biopsies taken at postoperative colonoscopy. A prospective multicentre cohort supplied the roughly 57 Crohn's disease patients whose TCR repertoires were analysed. Running in parallel with the study was a multicentre cohort set up to find predictors of early endoscopic recurrence following ileocolonic resection. Endoscopic postoperative recurrence was defined as a Rutgeerts score above i0. A total of 170 or so mucosal samples from 57 patients were sequenced, collected from several sites on the surgical specimen and at postoperative endoscopy.

Remarks on this clone: Its antigen is currently not known. One base away there is no much larger clone; base qualities are not given.

For commercial TCRB immunosequencing, around 500 nanograms of biopsy DNA were submitted for each sample. Adaptive Biotechnology amplified CDR3 regions from genomic DNA with a two-step multiplex PCR that controlled for amplification bias. The first PCR used primers for every V and J gene segment; the second PCR added barcodes and Illumina adapters. An Illumina instrument was used to sequence the CDR3 libraries. In the paper's pipeline: The analysis used both the pipelines supplied by the vendor and custom analysis of the raw data in R/Bioconductor with R version 3.3.0. Clonality, ranging from 0 to 1, was calculated as the inverse of the normalised Shannon entropy of all productive clones. High-frequency clones were defined as the repertoire share of the top 100 clones, retaining only clones passing a 95% confidence test. Repertoire diversity was measured with the Simpson index, and overlap between samples was measured with the Morisita-Horn index. The table comes from immuneACCESS by way of TCRdb, which keeps in-frame sequences with V and J called. Part of the clones is missing from these tables; in studies checked, under half for an unresolved V gene and the rest for unknown reasons. V, J and clone size are those of that table, while D and trimming were read from the DNA. The sample contains some 14,000 clones, approximately 80% of them found a single time. The ten largest clones take up approximately 4% of the sample.

What this sample's time point label stands for: neoterminal ileum biopsy at postoperative endoscopy, about 6 months after surgery. To be eligible, patients had to be adults with ileal or ileocolonic Crohn's disease and an indication for ileocolonic resection. Before DNA extraction, whole ileal mucosal biopsies were kept frozen at -80 degrees C. Genomic DNA was extracted from frozen whole biopsies using a TRizol-based method and was quantified with a NanoDrop 2000 spectrophotometer. Including cysteine and phenylalanine, the CDR3 has 14 amino acids. Only CDR3 DNA remains: 42 bases, in frame from the first base. In the germline V gene, CDR1 corresponds to SGHTA and CDR2 to FQGTGA. Trimming leaves V shorter by 1 base and J shorter by 9 bases, with the junction holding 6 bases beyond the gene matches. General findings and caveats noted by the study authors: Higher high-frequency clone percentages at surgery were associated with endoscopic recurrence; all patients with clonality above 26.8% (18/57) had recurrence. Compared with non-smokers, patients who were active smokers at surgery showed a significantly higher proportion of clonal expansions (around 24% vs 18%, p=0.02). Postoperative endoscopy was performed at varying times within the first year after surgery, with a median delay of around 6.7 months. Compared with CD4 T cells, sorted CD8 T cells contained more high-frequency clones, which suggests that the mucosal expansions were mostly CD8. Only a subgroup of patients, of unstated size, had mucosal CD4 and CD8 T cells sorted and sequenced.

This sequence uses TRBV7-3 and TRBJ2-1; 7 middle bases align to TRBD2. This TCR was sampled from an adult with Crohn's disease. Source material: ileal tissue. This receptor carries the CDR3 CASSLIPREGEQFF. The DNA sequence is TGTGCCAGCAGCTTAATCCCCAGGGAGGGTGAGCAGTTCTTC.